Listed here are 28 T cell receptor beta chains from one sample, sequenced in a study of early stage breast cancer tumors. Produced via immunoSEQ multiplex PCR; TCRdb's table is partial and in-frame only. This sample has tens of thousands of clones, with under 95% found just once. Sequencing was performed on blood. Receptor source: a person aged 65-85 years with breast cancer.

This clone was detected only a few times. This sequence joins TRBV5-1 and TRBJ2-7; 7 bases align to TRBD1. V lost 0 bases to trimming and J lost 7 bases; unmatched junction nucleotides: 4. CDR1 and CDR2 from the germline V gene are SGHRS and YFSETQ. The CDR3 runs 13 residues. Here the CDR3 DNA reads TGCGCCAGCAGCTTGGCCGGGACAGAGGAGCAGTACTTC. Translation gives CASSLAGTEEQYF.

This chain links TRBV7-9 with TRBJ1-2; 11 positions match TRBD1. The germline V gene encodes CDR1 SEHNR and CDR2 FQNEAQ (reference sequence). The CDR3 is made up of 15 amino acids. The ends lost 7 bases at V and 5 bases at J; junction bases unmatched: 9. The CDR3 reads CASINFGQGAYGYTF. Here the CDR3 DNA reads TGTGCCAGCATAAATTTCGGACAGGGGGCGTATGGCTACACCTTC.

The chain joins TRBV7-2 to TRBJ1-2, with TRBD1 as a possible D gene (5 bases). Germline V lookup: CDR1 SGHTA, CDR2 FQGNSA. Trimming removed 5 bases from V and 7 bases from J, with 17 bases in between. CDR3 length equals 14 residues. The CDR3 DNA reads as TGTGCCAGCAGCGGTTGGGGCAGGGTCGGTGGCTACACCTTC. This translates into CASSGWGRVGGYTF.

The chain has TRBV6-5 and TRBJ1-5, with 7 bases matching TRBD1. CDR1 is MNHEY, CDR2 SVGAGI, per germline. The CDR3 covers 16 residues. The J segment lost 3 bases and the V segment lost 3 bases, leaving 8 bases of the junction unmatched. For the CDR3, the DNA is TGTGCCAGCAGTTATTCCATTGACAGGGACAATCAGCCCCAGCATTTT. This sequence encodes CASSYSIDRDNQPQHF.

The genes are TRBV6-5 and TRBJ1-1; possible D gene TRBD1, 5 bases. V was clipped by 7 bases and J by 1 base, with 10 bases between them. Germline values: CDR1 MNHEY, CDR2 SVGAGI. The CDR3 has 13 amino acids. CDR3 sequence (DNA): TGTGCCAGCATGGCCAGGGAGAACACTGAAGCTTTCTTT. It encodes CASMARENTEAFF.

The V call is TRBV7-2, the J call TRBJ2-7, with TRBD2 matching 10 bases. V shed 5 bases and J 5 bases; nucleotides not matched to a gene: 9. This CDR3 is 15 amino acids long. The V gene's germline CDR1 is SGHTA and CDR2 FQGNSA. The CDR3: CASSLSSGRSHEQYF. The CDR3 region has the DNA TGTGCCAGCAGCCTTTCTAGCGGGAGAAGTCACGAGCAGTACTTC. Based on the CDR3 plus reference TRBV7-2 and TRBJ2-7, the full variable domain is GAGVSQSPSNKVTEKGKDVELRCDPISGHTALYWYRQSLGQGLEFLIYFQGNSAPDKSGLPSDRFSAERTGGSVSTLTIQRTQQEDSAVYLCASSLSSGRSHEQYFGPGTRLTVT.

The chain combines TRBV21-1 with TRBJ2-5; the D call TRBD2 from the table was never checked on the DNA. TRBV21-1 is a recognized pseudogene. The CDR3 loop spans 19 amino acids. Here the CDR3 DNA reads TGTGCCAGCAGCAAAAGGGTGAAGCGGGAGGGCCATGAGGAAGAGACCCAGTACTTC. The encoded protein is CASSKRVKREGHEEETQYF.

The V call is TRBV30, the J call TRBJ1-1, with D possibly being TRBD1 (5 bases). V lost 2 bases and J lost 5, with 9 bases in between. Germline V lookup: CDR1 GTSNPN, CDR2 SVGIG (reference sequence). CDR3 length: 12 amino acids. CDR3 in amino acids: CAWSPGRTEAFF. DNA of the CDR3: TGTGCCTGGAGTCCAGGGAGGACTGAAGCTTTCTTT.

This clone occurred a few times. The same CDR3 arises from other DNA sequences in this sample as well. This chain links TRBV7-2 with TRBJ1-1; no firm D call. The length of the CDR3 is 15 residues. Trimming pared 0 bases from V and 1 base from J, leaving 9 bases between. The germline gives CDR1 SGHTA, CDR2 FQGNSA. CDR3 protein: CASSLATGRNTEAFF. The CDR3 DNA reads TGTGCCAGCAGCTTAGCGACTGGCAGGAACACTGAAGCTTTCTTT.

CDR3 bases: TGTGCCAGCAGTCCGGGACAGGGGGGGGACTATGGCTACACCTTC. Translated: CASSPGQGGDYGYTF. The chain is built from TRBV6-5 and TRBJ1-2, with 11 bases fitting TRBD1. The ends lost 5 bases at V and 3 bases at J; junction bases unmatched: 5. This CDR3 contains 15 residues. From germline, CDR1 is MNHEY and CDR2 SVGAGI.

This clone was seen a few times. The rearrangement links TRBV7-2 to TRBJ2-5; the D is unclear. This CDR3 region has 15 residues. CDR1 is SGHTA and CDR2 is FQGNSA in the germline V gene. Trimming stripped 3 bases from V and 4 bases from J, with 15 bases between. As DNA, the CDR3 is TGTGCCAGCAGCTTCCAACTCGGAGAGAGAGAGACCCAGTACTTC. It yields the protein CASSFQLGERETQYF.

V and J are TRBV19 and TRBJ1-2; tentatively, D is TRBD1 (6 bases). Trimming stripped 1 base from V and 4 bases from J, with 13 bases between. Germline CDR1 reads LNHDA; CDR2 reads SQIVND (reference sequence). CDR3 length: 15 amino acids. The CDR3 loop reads CASSIVAGAAYGYTF. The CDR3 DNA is TGTGCCAGTAGTATAGTCGCAGGGGCCGCCTATGGCTACACCTTC. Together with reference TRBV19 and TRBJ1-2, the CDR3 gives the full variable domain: DGGITQSPKYLFRKEGQNVTLSCEQNLNHDAMYWYRQDPGQGLRLIYYSQIVNDFQKGDIAEGYSVSREKKESFPLTVTSAQKNPTAFYLCASSIVAGAAYGYTFGSGTRLTVV.

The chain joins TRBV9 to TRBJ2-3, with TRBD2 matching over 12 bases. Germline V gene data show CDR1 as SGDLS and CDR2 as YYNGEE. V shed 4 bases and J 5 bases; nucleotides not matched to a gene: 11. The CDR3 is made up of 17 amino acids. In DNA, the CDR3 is TGTGCCAGCAGCCTAAGACTAGCGGGGGATGCAGAAGATACGCAGTATTTT. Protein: CASSLRLAGDAEDTQYF.

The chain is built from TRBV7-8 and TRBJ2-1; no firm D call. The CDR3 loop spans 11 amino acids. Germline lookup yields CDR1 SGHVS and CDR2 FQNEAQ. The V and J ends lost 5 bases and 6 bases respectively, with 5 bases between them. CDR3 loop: CASSPFNEQFF. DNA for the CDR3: TGTGCCAGCAGCCCATTCAATGAGCAGTTCTTC.

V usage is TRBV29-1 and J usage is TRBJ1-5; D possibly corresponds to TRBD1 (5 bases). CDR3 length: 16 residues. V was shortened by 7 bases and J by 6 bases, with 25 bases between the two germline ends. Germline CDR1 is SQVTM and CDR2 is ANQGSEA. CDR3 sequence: CSGPTVTPTSGQPQHF. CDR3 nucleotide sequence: TGCAGCGGCCCGACAGTTACCCCCACCTCGGGTCAGCCCCAGCATTTT.

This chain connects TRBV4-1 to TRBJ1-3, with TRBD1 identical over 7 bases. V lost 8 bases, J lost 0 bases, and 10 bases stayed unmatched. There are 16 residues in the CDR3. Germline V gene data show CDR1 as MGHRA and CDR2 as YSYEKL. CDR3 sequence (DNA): TGCGCCAGCGGTAAACGGGACAGCCGCTCTGGAAACACCATATATTTT. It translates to CASGKRDSRSGNTIYF.

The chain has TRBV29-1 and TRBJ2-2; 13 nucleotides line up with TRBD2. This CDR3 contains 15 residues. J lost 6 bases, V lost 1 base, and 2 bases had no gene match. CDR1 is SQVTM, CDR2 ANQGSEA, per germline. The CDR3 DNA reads TGCAGCGTTGAAGGGACTAGCGGGAGATCCGGGGAGCTGTTTTTT. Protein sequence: CSVEGTSGRSGELFF.

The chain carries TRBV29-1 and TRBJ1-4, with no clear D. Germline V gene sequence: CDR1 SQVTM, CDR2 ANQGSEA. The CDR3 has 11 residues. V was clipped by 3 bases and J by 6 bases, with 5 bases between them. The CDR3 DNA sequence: TGCAGCGTTGAGGGCGATGAAAAACTGTTTTTT. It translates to CSVEGDEKLFF.

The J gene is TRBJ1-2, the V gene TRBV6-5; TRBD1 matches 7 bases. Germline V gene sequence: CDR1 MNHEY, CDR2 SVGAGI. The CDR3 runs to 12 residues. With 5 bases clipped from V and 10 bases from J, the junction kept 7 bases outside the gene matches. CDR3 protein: CASSLLQGPYTF. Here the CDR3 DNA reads TGTGCCAGCAGTCTGTTACAGGGGCCCTACACCTTC.

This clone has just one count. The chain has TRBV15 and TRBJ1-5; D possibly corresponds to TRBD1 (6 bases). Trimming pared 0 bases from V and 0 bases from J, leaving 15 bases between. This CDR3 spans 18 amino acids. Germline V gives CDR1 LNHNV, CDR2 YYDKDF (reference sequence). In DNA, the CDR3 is TGTGCCACCAGCAGAGATTCAGGGGACCAAGTTAGCAATCAGCCCCAGCATTTT. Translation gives CATSRDSGDQVSNQPQHF.

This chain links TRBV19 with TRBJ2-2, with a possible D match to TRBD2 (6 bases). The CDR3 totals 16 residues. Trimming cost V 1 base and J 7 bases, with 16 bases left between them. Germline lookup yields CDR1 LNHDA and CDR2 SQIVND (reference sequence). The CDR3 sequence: CASSIVGRRTVGELFF. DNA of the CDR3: TGTGCCAGTAGTATAGTCGGGAGAAGGACCGTCGGGGAGCTGTTTTTT.

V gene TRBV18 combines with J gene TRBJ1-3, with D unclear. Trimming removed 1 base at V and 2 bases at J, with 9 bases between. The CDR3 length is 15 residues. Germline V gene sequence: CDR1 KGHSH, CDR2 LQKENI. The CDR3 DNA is TGTGCCAGCTCACCACGTGCCGGAGCTGGAAACACCATATATTTT. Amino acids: CASSPRAGAGNTIYF. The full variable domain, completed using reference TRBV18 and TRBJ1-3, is NAGVMQNPRHLVRRRGQEARLRCSPMKGHSHVYWYRQLPEEGLKFMVYLQKENIIDESGMPKERFSAEFPKEGPSILRIQQVVRGDSAAYFCASSPRAGAGNTIYFGEGSWLTVV.

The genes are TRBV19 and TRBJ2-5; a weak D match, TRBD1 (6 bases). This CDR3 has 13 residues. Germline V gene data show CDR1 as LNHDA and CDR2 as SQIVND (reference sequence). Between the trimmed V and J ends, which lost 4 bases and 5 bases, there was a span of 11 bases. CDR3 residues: CASSKRGLETQYF. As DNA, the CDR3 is TGTGCCAGTAGTAAAAGGGGGTTGGAGACCCAGTACTTC.

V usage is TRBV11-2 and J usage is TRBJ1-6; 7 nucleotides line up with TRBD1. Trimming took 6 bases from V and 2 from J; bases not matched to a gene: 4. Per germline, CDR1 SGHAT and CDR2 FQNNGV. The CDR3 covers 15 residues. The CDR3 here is CASREGAAYNSPLHF. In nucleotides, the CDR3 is TGTGCCAGCAGAGAGGGGGCCGCCTATAATTCACCCCTCCACTTT.

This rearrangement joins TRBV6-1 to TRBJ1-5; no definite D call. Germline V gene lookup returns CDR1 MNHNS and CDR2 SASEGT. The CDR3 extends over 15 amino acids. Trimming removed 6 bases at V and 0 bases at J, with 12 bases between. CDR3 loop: CASRDRQYSNQPQHF. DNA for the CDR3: TGTGCCAGCAGGGATAGACAATATAGCAATCAGCCCCAGCATTTT.

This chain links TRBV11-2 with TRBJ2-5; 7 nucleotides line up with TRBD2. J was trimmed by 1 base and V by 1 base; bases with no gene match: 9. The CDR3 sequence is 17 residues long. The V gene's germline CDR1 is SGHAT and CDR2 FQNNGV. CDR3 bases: TGTGCCAGCAGCTTAGGTACGGGGGGAGTAAGCCAAGAGACCCAGTACTTC. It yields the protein CASSLGTGGVSQETQYF.

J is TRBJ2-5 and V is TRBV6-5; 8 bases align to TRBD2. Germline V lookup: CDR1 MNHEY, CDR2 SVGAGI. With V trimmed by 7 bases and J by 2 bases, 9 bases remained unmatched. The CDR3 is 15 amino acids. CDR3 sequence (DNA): TGTGCCAGCACCCCCGGGGGGGCAGGGCAAGAGACCCAGTACTTC. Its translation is CASTPGGAGQETQYF.

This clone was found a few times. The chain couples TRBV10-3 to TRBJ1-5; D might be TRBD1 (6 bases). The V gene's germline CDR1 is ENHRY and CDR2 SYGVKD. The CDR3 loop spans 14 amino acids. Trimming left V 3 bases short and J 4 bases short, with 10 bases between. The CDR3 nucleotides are TGTGCCATCAGTGACGGACAGCCAAATCAGCCCCAGCATTTT. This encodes CAISDGQPNQPQHF.